These 5 T cell receptor beta chains originate from one sample sequenced in a study of control samples from healthy donors and cancer patients. Here immunoSEQ multiplex PCR was the method, and the copy in TCRdb shows in-frame clones only, minus some. The table records 100,000 to 150,000 clones, roughly 91% of them present only once. Material for sequencing was blood. These receptors all come from a middle-aged man in good health.

V is TRBV14 and J is TRBJ2-1, with D perhaps TRBD2 (5 bases). CDR1 is SGHDN, CDR2 FVKESK, per germline. V shed 5 bases and J shed 3 bases, with 11 bases lying between them. The CDR3 has 14 amino acids. This CDR3 is CASSLRTDYNEQFF. The CDR3 DNA is TGTGCCAGCAGCTTGAGGACTGACTACAATGAGCAGTTCTTC. Full variable domain (rest looked up from reference TRBV14 and TRBJ2-1): EAGVTQFPSHSVIEKGQTVTLRCDPISGHDNLYWYRRVMGKEIKFLLHFVKESKQDESGMPNNRFLAERTGGTYSTLKVQPAELEDSGVYFCASSLRTDYNEQFFGPGTRLTVL.

The CDR3: CASRSRGLSETQYF. The CDR3 nucleotides are TGTGCCAGCAGGAGCAGGGGCCTTTCAGAGACCCAGTACTTC. This chain joins TRBV5-4 and TRBJ2-5; D perhaps matches TRBD1 (6 bases). The V gene lost 5 bases and the J gene lost 4 bases, with 15 bases spanning the gap. The CDR3 covers 14 residues. Germline CDR1 is SGHNT and CDR2 is YYREEE (reference sequence).

This chain links TRBV14 with TRBJ2-2; tentative D call: TRBD2 (7 bases). CDR3 length: 15 residues. V shed 1 base and J shed 5 bases, with 11 bases lying between them. The germline V gene has CDR1 SGHDN and CDR2 FVKESK. The CDR3 nucleotides are TGTGCCAGCAGCCAAGTCGGGGGGCGGACCGGGGAGCTGTTTTTT. Translating it yields CASSQVGGRTGELFF.

A single count supports this clone. V and J are TRBV5-5 and TRBJ2-3; TRBD1 matches 10 bases. Germline loops: CDR1 SGHKS, CDR2 YYEKEE (reference sequence). The trim removed 4 bases at V and 0 bases at J, leaving 5 bases unmatched. CDR3 length: 16 amino acids. This chain's CDR3 is CASSARQGASTDTQYF. The DNA of the CDR3 is TGTGCCAGCAGCGCCCGACAGGGGGCAAGCACAGATACGCAGTATTTT.

With respect to this clone: The same CDR3 can be traced to other DNA sequences in this sample. V usage is TRBV7-2 and J usage is TRBJ2-2; TRBD1 agrees at 10 bases. Germline-derived CDR1 and CDR2 are SGHTA and FQGNSA. Trimming at V came to 5 bases and at J to 5 bases, leaving 8 bases not matched to a gene. The CDR3 is 16 amino acids. In DNA, the CDR3 is TGTGCCAGCAGCCTCGGACAGGGGGGGGGTACCGGGGAGCTGTTTTTT. Translation: CASSLGQGGGTGELFF. The whole variable domain, filled in from reference TRBV7-2 and TRBJ2-2, reads GAGVSQSPSNKVTEKGKDVELRCDPISGHTALYWYRQSLGQGLEFLIYFQGNSAPDKSGLPSDRFSAERTGGSVSTLTIQRTQQEDSAVYLCASSLGQGGGTGELFFGEGSRLTVL.